This T cell receptor (beta chain) was sequenced for a study of blood T cell repertoires in COVID-19. On the study more broadly: Samples came from the United States, Italy and Spain, spanning acute and convalescent COVID-19. In each case, the material was cDNA or gDNA derived from T cells, B-cell-depleted T cells, or PBMCs.

The participants were between roughly 18 and 89 years old and came from under 25 US areas. Assignments of participants to cohorts depended upon their own reported clinical history. The germline gives CDR1 MGHDK, CDR2 SYGVNS. There are 17 residues in the CDR3. Unmatched junction bases numbered 11, after V lost 3 bases and J lost 2 bases. The assay was immunoSEQ multiplex PCR, and TCRdb's table has in-frame clones only and misses some. This table holds around 320,000 clones, 90% found once. The specimen sequenced was PBMCs or T cells enriched from blood (not recorded which). This sequence was found in a woman aged 18 to 35 with acute COVID-19. This chain joins TRBV25-1 and TRBJ1-2; 8 positions match TRBD1. The CDR3 here is CASSEPTGEGANYGYTF. The CDR3 nucleotides are TGTGCCAGCAGTGAGCCGACAGGGGAAGGGGCAAACTATGGCTACACCTTC.